This entry is about one T cell receptor beta chain. These data belong to a study of blood T cell repertoires in COVID-19. About the study: Donors in the United States, Italy and Spain gave samples during acute or convalescent COVID-19.

This table comes from immunoSEQ multiplex PCR, and its TCRdb copy is limited to in-frame clones, with some not included. The table records approximately 200,000 clones, more than 70% of them present only once. The sample comprised peripheral blood. The origin of this receptor is a woman aged 55-70 years with acute or convalescent COVID-19.

The CDR3 is CASSQDPGTSGYNEQFF. CDR3 DNA: TGTGCCAGCAGCCAAGATCCGGGGACTAGCGGCTACAATGAGCAGTTCTTC. This sequence joins TRBV4-2 and TRBJ2-1; 11 bases fit TRBD2. V shed 0 bases, J shed 3 bases, and the junction held 4 bases outside the gene matches. This CDR3 has 17 residues. Germline V CDR1 and CDR2: LGHNA, YNFKEQ.